A single sample gave rise to the 25 T cell receptor beta chains below, sequenced in a study of blood T cell repertoires in COVID-19. Sequencing was performed with immunoSEQ multiplex PCR; in TCRdb, only in-frame clones are kept and a portion is missing. The data contain around 200,000 clones, 70% to 90% of them seen just once; the ten biggest clones take up 2.5% to 3.5%. Material for sequencing was PBMCs or T cells enriched from blood (not recorded which). These receptors all stem from a woman aged 45 to 65 in a cohort exposed to, infected with or recovered from COVID-19 (not recorded which).

The genes are TRBV27 and TRBJ2-3, with 8 nucleotides matching TRBD2. This CDR3 has 14 amino acids. Looked up from germline, CDR1 is MNHEY and CDR2 is SMNVEV (reference sequence). V was pared by 7 bases and J by 1 base, with 4 bases of the junction left unmatched. The CDR3 is CASKYGGGTDTQYF. The CDR3 DNA sequence: TGTGCCAGCAAATACGGGGGGGGCACAGATACGCAGTATTTT.

J is TRBJ2-1 and V is TRBV7-9; TRBD2 aligns across 10 bases. This CDR3 region has 15 residues. V trimming: 4 bases; J trimming: 4 bases; junction bases outside the gene matches: 4. Per germline, CDR1 SEHNR and CDR2 FQNEAQ (reference sequence). The CDR3 DNA reads TGTGCCAGCAGCTATAGCGGGGGGCAATACAATGAGCAGTTCTTC. Encoded protein: CASSYSGGQYNEQFF.

The rearrangement joins TRBV2 to TRBJ2-6; 11 bases match TRBD1. The CDR3 runs 16 residues. Germline trimming cut 7 bases from V and 2 bases from J; bases unmatched to any gene: 4. The germline gives CDR1 SNHLY, CDR2 FYNNEI. The CDR3 region has the DNA TGTGCCAGCACCGGACAGGGGGCGCCTGGGGCCAACGTCCTGACTTTC. This encodes CASTGQGAPGANVLTF.

This clone has a count of ten or more. The V gene is TRBV6-5, the J gene TRBJ1-6; D is uncertain. Germline V gene lookup returns CDR1 MNHEY and CDR2 SVGAGI. The CDR3 runs 11 residues. V lost 6 bases and J 14 bases, leaving 11 bases between the germline ends. The CDR3 loop is CASSRGHALHF. CDR3 nucleotides: TGTGCCAGCAGCCGAGGTCATGCCCTCCACTTT.

V gene TRBV3-1 (or the pseudogene TRBV3-2) combines with J gene TRBJ2-2; 9 nucleotides match TRBD1. The germline V gene encodes CDR1 LGHDT and CDR2 YNNKEL (reference sequence). The CDR3 is 15 residues long. The J segment lost 7 bases and the V segment lost 5 bases, leaving 8 bases of the junction unmatched. CDR3 region: CASSDRGGGIGELFF. For the CDR3, the DNA is TGTGCCAGCAGCGACAGGGGGGGAGGTATCGGGGAGCTGTTTTTT.

The chain links TRBV7-9 to TRBJ2-2; 10 nucleotides line up with TRBD1. The CDR3 is 19 residues long. Unmatched junction bases numbered 15, after V lost 7 bases and J lost 1 base. Germline values: CDR1 SEHNR, CDR2 FQNEAQ (reference sequence). CDR3 protein: CASTPLPTGGPGNTGELFF. CDR3 nucleotide sequence: TGTGCCAGCACTCCCCTACCGACAGGGGGCCCTGGGAACACCGGGGAGCTGTTTTTT.

The chain couples TRBV9 to TRBJ2-3; 11 bases line up with TRBD2. Germline CDR1 and CDR2: SGDLS and YYNGEE. This CDR3 contains 12 residues. With V trimmed by 4 bases and J by 11 bases, 3 bases remained unmatched. The CDR3 bases are TGTGCCAGCAGCACCCTAGCGGGGGGGCAGTATTTT. Residues: CASSTLAGGQYF. The full variable domain, its missing parts supplied by reference TRBV9 and TRBJ2-3, is DSGVTQTPKHLITATGQRVTLRCSPRSGDLSVYWYQQSLDQGLQFLIQYYNGEERAKGNILERFSAQQFPDLHSELNLSSLELGDSALYFCASSTLAGGQYFGPGTRLTVL.

The CDR3 reads CASSLYPLLLAGSYEQYF. The CDR3, as DNA: TGTGCCAGCAGTTTATATCCCCTTTTGTTAGCGGGGAGCTACGAGCAGTACTTC. The V gene is TRBV28, the J gene TRBJ2-7, with 8 bases fitting TRBD2. Germline CDR1 is MDHEN and CDR2 is SYDVKM. J lost 3 bases, V lost 1 base, and 14 bases had no gene match. The CDR3 has 18 amino acids.

The rearrangement uses TRBV3-1 (or the pseudogene TRBV3-2) and TRBJ1-5; a weak D match, TRBD1 (5 bases). Germline lookup yields CDR1 LGHDT and CDR2 YNNKEL (reference sequence). Trimming left V 3 bases short and J 7 bases short, with 16 bases between. The CDR3 loop spans 15 amino acids. CDR3 sequence: CASSHGGRETQPQHF. The DNA of the CDR3 is TGTGCCAGCAGCCACGGGGGTCGGGAGACGCAGCCCCAGCATTTT.

The V and J genes are TRBV9 and TRBJ1-2; D is unclear. Trimming took 0 bases from V and 5 from J, leaving 8 bases between them. Germline V gene data show CDR1 as SGDLS and CDR2 as YYNGEE. CDR3 length equals 13 residues. CDR3 sequence (DNA): TGTGCCAGCAGCGTAGAACCGGGGTATGGCTACACCTTC. This translates into CASSVEPGYGYTF.

This clone occurred once. The chain has TRBV7-8 and TRBJ1-1; 8 bases line up with TRBD1. With 1 base clipped from V and 3 bases from J, the junction kept 4 bases outside the gene matches. Per germline, CDR1 SGHVS and CDR2 FQNEAQ. The CDR3 runs to 15 residues. In DNA, the CDR3 is TGTGCCAGCAGCTTAGTAGACAGGGGAGACACTGAAGCTTTCTTT. Protein sequence: CASSLVDRGDTEAFF. The full variable domain, completed using reference TRBV7-8 and TRBJ1-1, is GAGVSQSPRYKVAKRGQDVALRCDPISGHVSLFWYQQALGQGPEFLTYFQNEAQLDKSGLPSDRFFAERPEGSVSTLKIQRTQQEDSAVYLCASSLVDRGDTEAFFGQGTRLTVV.

This rearrangement joins TRBV4-3 to TRBJ1-6; D gene uncertain. CDR1 LGHNA and CDR2 YSLEER come from the germline V gene. The V end lost 1 base, the J end lost 8 bases, and 9 bases lay between the germline ends. There are 14 residues in the CDR3. The CDR3 loop reads CASSQAFGDSPLHF. DNA for the CDR3: TGCGCCAGCAGCCAAGCTTTCGGAGATTCACCCCTCCACTTT.

The sample holds a few counts of this clone. In the same sample, other DNA sequences code for this CDR3. The chain uses TRBV6-2 or TRBV6-3 and TRBJ2-1, with D unclear. Trimming stripped 4 bases from V and 4 bases from J, with 5 bases between. Germline CDR1 is MNHEY and CDR2 is SVGEGT. This CDR3 has 12 residues. The CDR3 DNA reads as TGTGCCAGCAGTTCGAGATACAATGAGCAGTTCTTC. This sequence encodes CASSSRYNEQFF.

V and J are TRBV6-6 and TRBJ2-3; 11 nucleotides align to TRBD1. There are 16 residues in the CDR3. Germline assignment: CDR1 MNHNY and CDR2 SVGAGI (reference sequence). V was clipped by 2 bases and J by 5 bases; unmatched bases: 6. The CDR3, as DNA: TGTGCCAGCAGTTACAGAGGACAGGGGGCGAAAGATACGCAGTATTTT. Amino acid sequence: CASSYRGQGAKDTQYF.

This CDR3 reads CASSLRGDGYGYTF. CDR3 DNA sequence: TGTGCCAGTAGTCTCAGGGGGGACGGCTATGGCTACACCTTC. The rearrangement joins TRBV19 to TRBJ1-2; TRBD1 matches 7 bases. The CDR3 length is 14 residues. The junction had 7 bases not matched to a gene; V was cut back by 5 bases and J by 4 bases. The germline CDR1 and CDR2 sequences are LNHDA and SQIVND (reference sequence).

The rearrangement joins TRBV28 to TRBJ1-4; a weak D match, TRBD1 (6 bases). This CDR3 contains 11 residues. Germline V lookup: CDR1 MDHEN, CDR2 SYDVKM. CDR3 loop: CATGGGGKLFF. The CDR3 DNA reads TGTGCGACCGGGGGGGGCGGAAAACTGTTTTTT.

The rearrangement joins TRBV27 to TRBJ1-1; 7 nucleotides agree with TRBD1. This CDR3 is built from 16 residues. Looked up from germline, CDR1 is MNHEY and CDR2 is SMNVEV (reference sequence). J was trimmed by 11 bases and V by 6 bases; bases with no gene match: 21. CDR3 amino acids: CASSFRQGNEQSVAFF. CDR3 bases: TGTGCCAGCAGCTTTCGACAGGGAAATGAACAATCGGTCGCTTTCTTT.

This chain connects TRBV7-9 to TRBJ1-2; D perhaps matches TRBD1 (5 bases). Deletions cut 5 bases from V and 5 bases from J, with 15 bases between. Germline values: CDR1 SEHNR, CDR2 FQNEAQ (reference sequence). The CDR3 is 14 residues long. The CDR3 coding sequence is TGTGCCAGCAGCCCTCCGGACATTCTGTATGGCTACACCTTC. Protein: CASSPPDILYGYTF.

This chain uses TRBV11-2 with TRBJ1-3; D unresolved. The CDR3 consists of 15 residues. The V and J ends lost 4 bases and 1 base respectively, with 11 bases between them. Looked up from germline, CDR1 is SGHAT and CDR2 is FQNNGV. This CDR3 is CASSYSAGSGNTIYF. The DNA for the CDR3 is TGTGCCAGCAGCTATTCGGCCGGGTCTGGAAACACCATATATTTT.

The rearrangement links TRBV5-1 to TRBJ2-3, with 7 nucleotides matching TRBD1. The V segment lost 0 bases and the J segment 4 bases; nucleotides outside the gene matches: 8. The CDR3 sequence is 16 residues long. Germline CDR1 SGHRS, CDR2 YFSETQ. CDR3 nucleotide sequence: TGCGCCAGCAGCTTGGAAGGCAGGGGGTTCTCAGATACGCAGTATTTT. It codes for CASSLEGRGFSDTQYF.

The chain is built from TRBV3-1 (or the pseudogene TRBV3-2) and TRBJ2-7; D is undetermined. The germline V gene encodes CDR1 LGHDT and CDR2 YNNKEL (reference sequence). This CDR3 contains 19 residues. Between the trimmed V and J ends, which lost 4 bases and 5 bases, there was a span of 30 bases. In DNA, the CDR3 is TGTGCCAGCAGCCGCTTTCCACTATCGACTTCCAGTTCTACGAACGAGCAGTACTTC. It encodes CASSRFPLSTSSSTNEQYF.

The genes are TRBV6-2 or TRBV6-3 and TRBJ1-4, with D maybe TRBD1 (6 bases). CDR1 and CDR2 (germline): MNHEY, SVGEGT. Trimming shortened V by 0 bases and J by 5 bases, and 19 bases separated the two germline ends. This CDR3 region has 18 residues. The CDR3 reads CASSYSTVDRLPNEKLFF. The DNA for the CDR3 is TGTGCCAGCAGTTACTCCACTGTGGACAGACTGCCAAATGAAAAACTGTTTTTT.

This chain joins TRBV7-9 and TRBJ2-7; 13 bases match TRBD2. The V segment lost 1 base and the J segment 4 bases; nucleotides outside the gene matches: 1. Germline V gene data show CDR1 as SEHNR and CDR2 as FQNEAQ (reference sequence). This CDR3 region has 15 residues. The CDR3 nucleotides are TGTGCCAGCAGCTTAGGGACTAGCGGGGGTTACGAGCAGTACTTC. As protein: CASSLGTSGGYEQYF.

J is TRBJ2-1 and V is TRBV19; TRBD1 agrees at 7 bases. The CDR3 has 19 residues. Trimming at V came to 5 bases and at J to 5 bases, leaving 21 bases not matched to a gene. Germline V gene lookup returns CDR1 LNHDA and CDR2 SQIVND (reference sequence). CDR3 loop: CASSPPGQPYSNSHNEQFF. The CDR3 bases are TGTGCCAGTAGTCCCCCGGGACAGCCTTACTCGAATTCACACAATGAGCAGTTCTTC.

The J gene is TRBJ2-2, the V gene TRBV9; D might be TRBD1 (6 bases). The germline V gene encodes CDR1 SGDLS and CDR2 YYNGEE. Between the trimmed V and J ends, which lost 2 bases and 4 bases, there was a span of 21 bases. This CDR3 is built from 18 residues. The CDR3 is CASSVRPGEQGTTGELFF. The DNA of the CDR3 is TGTGCCAGCAGCGTGCGGCCTGGTGAACAGGGCACCACCGGGGAGCTGTTTTTT.